The 31 T cell receptor beta chains below all came from one sample that was sequenced in a study of T-cell memory formation after mild COVID-19. TCRdb used MiXCR to reprocess the 5' RACE reads, holding one entry per CDR3 protein. Of over 400,000 distinct CDR3 sequences in the sample, more than 20% were seen once. The sequenced sample consisted of PBMCs or a T cell subset sorted from them (not recorded which). The receptors here all came from an adult woman who had mild COVID-19 (a few samples of this study predate the infection). Cell type and time point are not known.

This clonotype has just one count. The chain uses TRBV23-1 and TRBJ1-1, with 10 positions matching TRBD1. TRBV23-1 is filed as an ORF, its function uncertain. The CDR3 is 17 residues long. Trimming took 8 bases from V and 3 from J; bases not matched to a gene: 15. CDR3 nucleotide sequence: TGCGCCAGCTTTCTGTGTCCCGACAGGGGGCAGTACACTGAAGCTTTCTTT. Its translation: CASFLCPDRGQYTEAFF.

This clonotype has ten or more counts. The chain couples TRBV6-6 to TRBJ2-3; 12 positions agree with TRBD2. This CDR3 is built from 16 residues. V gave up 5 bases and J gave up 9 bases; unmatched junction bases: 12. The germline V gene has CDR1 MNHNY and CDR2 SVGAGI (reference sequence). In DNA, the CDR3 is TGTGCCAGCAGTCTAGCGGGAGGGCCGGCCTCCGGAACGCAGTATTTT. Its protein is CASSLAGGPASGTQYF.

This clonotype was seen only a few times. The chain joins TRBV7-9 to TRBJ1-2, with 9 bases aligning to TRBD1. V dropped 3 bases and J dropped 6; count of bases not matched to a gene: 11. The CDR3 consists of 16 residues. The V gene's germline CDR1 is SEHNR and CDR2 FQNEAQ (reference sequence). CDR3 bases: TGTGCCAGCAGCTTTGGACAGGGGCGGAGTTCGGATGGCTACACCTTC. It yields the protein CASSFGQGRSSDGYTF.

This clonotype was seen only once. The rearrangement joins TRBV4-3 to TRBJ2-7; 8 bases map to TRBD1. This CDR3 is 16 amino acids long. Germline V gene sequence: CDR1 LGHNA, CDR2 YSLEER. V lost 0 bases to trimming and J lost 3 bases; unmatched junction nucleotides: 7. CDR3 sequence reads: CASSQDQDRELYEQYF. CDR3 in DNA: TGCGCCAGCAGCCAAGATCAGGACAGGGAGCTCTACGAGCAGTACTTC.

This clonotype was seen a handful of times. The rearrangement links TRBV24-1 to TRBJ2-5; 11 nucleotides match TRBD2. Germline assignment: CDR1 KGHDR and CDR2 SFDVKD. The CDR3 is 16 amino acids. The J segment lost 0 bases and the V segment lost 2 bases, leaving 1 base of the junction unmatched. For the CDR3, the DNA is TGTGCCACCAGTGATTGGGGACTAGCGGACCAAGAGACCCAGTACTTC. Translating gives CATSDWGLADQETQYF.

This chain links TRBV12-3 or TRBV12-4 with TRBJ1-2; perhaps TRBD1 as D (6 bases). Trimming stripped 2 bases from V and 2 bases from J, with 12 bases between. The CDR3 has 15 amino acids. The CDR3 reads CASSLKGHSNYGYTF. The DNA of the CDR3 is TGTGCCAGCAGTTTAAAGGGACACTCCAACTATGGCTACACCTTC.

This chain uses TRBV5-1 with TRBJ2-3; D might be TRBD2 (6 bases). V was trimmed by 6 bases and J by 2 bases, leaving 16 bases between them. This CDR3 region has 15 residues. Germline CDR1 is SGHRS and CDR2 is YFSETQ. The CDR3 nucleotides read TGCGCCAGCAACGGTGGGGCGGGGATCACAGATACGCAGTATTTT. Translation gives CASNGGAGITDTQYF.

The sample holds many counts of this clonotype. The chain couples TRBV6-2 or TRBV6-3 to TRBJ2-7; TRBD2 matches at 10 bases. This CDR3 contains 15 residues. Germline CDR1 is MNHEY and CDR2 is SVGEGT. The V segment lost 5 bases and the J segment 0 bases; nucleotides outside the gene matches: 4. CDR3 amino acids: CASSTTSGVSYEQYF. The DNA of the CDR3 is TGTGCCAGCAGTACCACTAGCGGGGTCTCCTACGAGCAGTACTTC.

This clonotype was detected only a few times. The chain has TRBV4-1 and TRBJ2-7; no clear D gene. Trimming removed 0 bases at V and 1 base at J, with 10 bases between. CDR1 is MGHRA, CDR2 YSYEKL, per germline. CDR3 length equals 15 residues. CDR3 in DNA: TGCGCCAGCAGCCAAGATATAGCTGGTTCCTACGAGCAGTACTTC. It codes for CASSQDIAGSYEQYF.

The J gene is TRBJ2-1, the V gene TRBV5-6, with 7 bases lining up with TRBD1. The length of the CDR3 is 12 residues. Germline V lookup: CDR1 SGHDT, CDR2 YYEEEE. The V and J ends lost 4 bases and 8 bases, in that order; junction bases with no gene match: 3. The CDR3 DNA is TGTGCCAGCAGCGATACAGGGGATGAGCAGTTCTTC. This encodes CASSDTGDEQFF.

This clonotype occurred many times. The chain links TRBV5-1 to TRBJ2-2; unclear D gene. The CDR3 covers 16 residues. Looked up from germline, CDR1 is SGHRS and CDR2 is YFSETQ. V gave up 0 bases and J gave up 3 bases, with 12 bases separating them. The CDR3 DNA reads as TGCGCCAGCAGCTTGGCATTAGACGGCGACACCGGGGAGCTGTTTTTT. This codes for CASSLALDGDTGELFF.

This clonotype was picked up a small number of times. This chain links TRBV6-2 or TRBV6-3 with TRBJ2-7; 9 bases fit TRBD2. This CDR3 has 15 residues. CDR1 MNHEY and CDR2 SVGEGT come from the germline V gene. Trimming cost V 3 bases and J 5 bases; bases outside gene matches: 8. DNA for the CDR3: TGTGCCAGCAGTTATCCGGGACTAGCTCTCAACGAGCAGTACTTC. Amino acids: CASSYPGLALNEQYF.

The V call is TRBV4-2, the J call TRBJ1-1; 7 bases agree with TRBD1. CDR3 length: 18 residues. The junction had 13 bases not matched to a gene; V was cut back by 0 bases and J by 3 bases. Germline values: CDR1 LGHNA, CDR2 YNFKEQ. The DNA of the CDR3 is TGTGCCAGCAGCCAAGAGCCCTCGACAGGGAATTATGACACTGAAGCTTTCTTT. The encoded protein is CASSQEPSTGNYDTEAFF.

This clonotype was observed a handful of times. The chain combines TRBV20-1 with TRBJ2-7; the D gene is possibly TRBD2 (5 bases). This CDR3 is built from 13 residues. Germline values: CDR1 DFQATT, CDR2 SNEGSKA (reference sequence). Trimming removed 3 bases from V and 3 bases from J, with 12 bases in between. The CDR3 region is CSASRPGSYEQYF. CDR3 nucleotides: TGCAGTGCTAGTCGTCCGGGGAGCTACGAGCAGTACTTC.

V and J are TRBV7-9 and TRBJ1-3, with a possible D match to TRBD1 (6 bases). Trimming took off 5 bases at V and 0 bases at J, with 17 bases between the two ends. This CDR3 region has 17 residues. The germline V gene has CDR1 SEHNR and CDR2 FQNEAQ (reference sequence). CDR3 sequence (DNA): TGTGCCAGCAGCCCGTCTTATGGGGGGCGCTCTGGAAACACCATATATTTT. It translates to CASSPSYGGRSGNTIYF.

This clonotype was counted a few times. The rearrangement uses TRBV10-3 and TRBJ2-7; unclear D gene. The V end lost 1 base, the J end lost 5 bases, and 15 bases lay between the germline ends. The CDR3 is 15 residues long. CDR1 is ENHRY, CDR2 SYGVKD, per germline. This CDR3 reads CAISELSGAANEQYF. The CDR3 region has the DNA TGTGCCATCAGTGAGTTGTCAGGCGCGGCTAACGAGCAGTACTTC.

The chain is built from TRBV5-8 and TRBJ2-7; no reliable D call. Germline V gene lookup returns CDR1 SGHTS and CDR2 YDEGEE. Trimming shortened V by 4 bases and J by 1 base, and 12 bases separated the two germline ends. This CDR3 comprises 14 residues. The CDR3 reads CASSHGDASYEQYF. CDR3 sequence (DNA): TGTGCCAGCAGCCACGGCGACGCATCCTACGAGCAGTACTTC.

In its sample, this clonotype was seen a few times. This sequence joins TRBV30 and TRBJ2-2, with 9 bases lining up with TRBD2. Trimming removed 0 bases from V and 9 bases from J; junction bases left unmatched: 5. CDR3 length: 14 amino acids. CDR1 is GTSNPN and CDR2 is SVGIG in the germline V gene (reference sequence). In nucleotides, the CDR3 is TGTGCCTGGAGTGTCCGCGGGAGGGCCCGGGAGCTGTTTTTT. Residues: CAWSVRGRARELFF.

The chain is built from TRBV20-1 and TRBJ2-5; D gene ambiguous. The V gene lost 5 bases and the J gene lost 4 bases, with 14 bases spanning the gap. From germline, CDR1 is DFQATT and CDR2 SNEGSKA (reference sequence). This CDR3 has 13 residues. CDR3 in amino acids: CSAPVLARETQYF. Here the CDR3 DNA reads TGCAGTGCTCCCGTCTTAGCCCGAGAGACCCAGTACTTC.

This clonotype was counted ten times or more. The rearrangement uses TRBV12-3 or TRBV12-4 and TRBJ2-3, with TRBD2 identical over 9 bases. The V gene end was trimmed by 2 bases and the J gene end by 4 bases; junction bases not matched to a gene: 4. CDR3 size: 15 residues. CDR3 nucleotide sequence: TGTGCCAGCAGTTTAATAGCGGGAGCCCCAGATACGCAGTATTTT. Residues: CASSLIAGAPDTQYF.

This clonotype turned up a few times. J is TRBJ2-3 and V is TRBV5-1; D is tentatively TRBD1 or TRBD2 (6 bases each). The CDR3 extends over 16 amino acids. CDR1 SGHRS and CDR2 YFSETQ come from the germline V gene. V shed 1 base and J shed 4 bases, with 16 bases lying between them. This chain's CDR3 is CASSLLRAEGADTQYF. The CDR3 coding sequence is TGCGCCAGCAGCTTGTTAAGGGCGGAGGGGGCAGATACGCAGTATTTT.

This clonotype was picked up a small number of times. The V call is TRBV15, the J call TRBJ1-6; D possibly corresponds to TRBD1 (5 bases). CDR1 is LNHNV and CDR2 is YYDKDF in the germline V gene (reference sequence). The V end was cut by 0 bases, the J end by 7 bases, with 13 bases between. The CDR3 has 16 amino acids. The CDR3 reads CATSRDWAGSNSPLHF. CDR3 sequence (DNA): TGTGCCACCAGCAGAGATTGGGCAGGGTCCAATTCACCCCTCCACTTT.

The chain has TRBV9 and TRBJ2-3; 8 positions match TRBD1. Losses at the gene ends were 0 bases for V and 3 bases for J; bases not matched to a gene: 3. There are 15 residues in the CDR3. Per germline, CDR1 SGDLS and CDR2 YYNGEE. The CDR3 here is CASSVEQGATDTQYF. The CDR3 nucleotides are TGTGCCAGCAGCGTAGAGCAGGGGGCAACAGATACGCAGTATTTT.

The genes are TRBV3-1 and TRBJ2-7; D is unresolved. The germline gives CDR1 LGHDT, CDR2 YNNKEL (reference sequence). The V and J ends lost 4 bases and 0 bases respectively, with 10 bases between them. The CDR3 runs to 14 residues. CDR3 loop: CASSRPMVSYEQYF. Here the CDR3 DNA reads TGTGCCAGCAGCCGCCCGATGGTCTCCTACGAGCAGTACTTC.

This clonotype was counted ten times or more. The chain links TRBV5-1 to TRBJ2-3; 11 bases are shared with TRBD2. Germline CDR1 SGHRS, CDR2 YFSETQ. V lost 0 bases to trimming and J lost 2 bases; unmatched junction nucleotides: 2. This CDR3 spans 16 amino acids. The CDR3 region has the DNA TGCGCCAGCAGCTTGGGACTAGCGGGGAACACAGATACGCAGTATTTT. Protein sequence: CASSLGLAGNTDTQYF.

This sequence joins TRBV5-6 and TRBJ2-1; possible D gene TRBD1, 6 bases. V was pared by 3 bases and J by 6 bases, with 16 bases between. Germline loops: CDR1 SGHDT, CDR2 YYEEEE. The CDR3 consists of 15 residues. Here the CDR3 DNA reads TGTGCCAGCAGCTACCGACAGGTCCCCAGCAATGAGCAGTTCTTC. Its translation: CASSYRQVPSNEQFF.

This chain connects TRBV30 to TRBJ2-3; no clear D. V was clipped by 6 bases and J by 0 bases, with 16 bases between them. CDR1 and CDR2 from the germline V gene are GTSNPN and SVGIG (reference sequence). The CDR3 has 15 residues. Written as DNA, the CDR3 is TGTGCCTGTGGGGTAGGAGCGTACAGCACAGATACGCAGTATTTT. This sequence encodes CACGVGAYSTDTQYF.

The chain is built from TRBV5-1 and TRBJ2-5; 9 bases align to TRBD1. The CDR3 sequence is 14 residues long. The germline V gene has CDR1 SGHRS and CDR2 YFSETQ. V lost 4 bases and J lost 5; bases outside the gene matches: 6. The CDR3 reads CASSTGTGKETQYF. Written as DNA, the CDR3 is TGCGCCAGCAGCACCGGGACAGGGAAGGAGACCCAGTACTTC. The entire variable domain, with the rest obtained from reference TRBV5-1 and TRBJ2-5, is as follows: KAGVTQTPRYLIKTRGQQVTLSCSPISGHRSVSWYQQTPGQGLQFLFEYFSETQRNKGNFPGRFSGRQFSNSRSEMNVSTLELGDSALYLCASSTGTGKETQYFGPGTRLLVL.

This clonotype was counted between two and nine times. The chain is built from TRBV7-8 and TRBJ2-5; the D gene could be TRBD1 or TRBD2 (5 bases each). This CDR3 is built from 14 residues. The germline V gene encodes CDR1 SGHVS and CDR2 FQNEAQ. V lost 4 bases, J lost 5 bases, and 14 bases lay in between. The CDR3 here is CASSYGVGDETQYF. The CDR3 bases are TGTGCCAGCAGCTACGGGGTAGGGGACGAGACCCAGTACTTC.

The V gene is TRBV27, the J gene TRBJ2-2; no reliable D call. Germline-derived CDR1 and CDR2 are MNHEY and SMNVEV (reference sequence). The CDR3 loop spans 13 amino acids. Trimming left V 2 bases short and J 5 bases short, with 6 bases between. The CDR3 DNA reads as TGTGCCAGCAGTTTAGCCTTTACCGGGGAGCTGTTTTTT. As protein: CASSLAFTGELFF.

In its sample, this clonotype was seen a few times. This sequence joins TRBV7-9 and TRBJ1-4; TRBD1 matches at 8 bases. Germline V CDR1 and CDR2: SEHNR, FQNEAQ (reference sequence). The J segment lost 8 bases and the V segment lost 0 bases, leaving 14 bases of the junction unmatched. The CDR3 is 18 residues long. In DNA form, the CDR3 reads TGTGCCAGCAGCTTAGCCGGGACAGGTTTCGTAAAAGGCGAAAAACTGTTTTTT. Its translation: CASSLAGTGFVKGEKLFF.